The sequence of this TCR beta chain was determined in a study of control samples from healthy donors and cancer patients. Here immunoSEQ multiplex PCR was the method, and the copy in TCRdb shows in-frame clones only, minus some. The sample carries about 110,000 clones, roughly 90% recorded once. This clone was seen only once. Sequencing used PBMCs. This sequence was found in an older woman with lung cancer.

The CDR3 sequence: CASRQGPGHGYTF. CDR3 coding DNA: TGTGCCAGCAGACAGGGTCCGGGGCATGGCTACACCTTC. The chain recombines TRBV3-1 (or the pseudogene TRBV3-2) with TRBJ1-2; D perhaps matches TRBD1 (6 bases). Trimming took 6 bases from V and 6 from J, leaving 14 bases between them. Germline V gene lookup returns CDR1 LGHDT and CDR2 YNNKEL (reference sequence). The CDR3 length is 13 residues.